Listed below are T cell receptor beta chains from one sample, sequenced in a study of blood T cell repertoires in COVID-19. Libraries were prepared by immunoSEQ multiplex PCR; TCRdb keeps only in-frame clonotypes and omits some of them. The sample contains fewer than 300,000 clones, 82% of which appear only once. The sequenced sample was peripheral blood. The receptors derive from a woman aged 18-30 years with acute or convalescent COVID-19. Both conserved end residues are part of each CDR3. D genes are given only for firm matches. Clone size is given for some rows only: seen once, a few or many times, or a class if the clone is expanded.

>NA|TRBV7-6|NA|TRBJ2-5
TGTGCCAGCAGCCTCCGCTTGTGGGACAACCAAGAGACCCAGTACTTC
CASSLRLWDNQETQYF
>TRBD1|TRBV2|NA|TRBJ1-3
TGTGCCAGCATGAGGGACAGGGGGCCTTCTGGAAACACCATATATTTT
CASMRDRGPSGNTIYF
>TRBD2|TRBV9|NA|TRBJ2-2
TGTGCCAGCAGCGGGGGACTATTCACCGGGGAGCTGTTTTTT
CASSGGLFTGELFF
>NA|TRBV7-3|few|TRBJ1-1
TGTGCCAGCAGCTTATTGGCCCTCGGAGATGAAGCTTTCTTT
CASSLLALGDEAFF
>NA|TRBV5-1|NA|TRBJ2-3
TGCGCCAGCAGCTTTGAGCGACCTAGCACAGATACGCAGTATTTT
CASSFERPSTDTQYF
>TRBD1|TRBV18|NA|TRBJ2-1
TGTGCCAGCTCAACGGACAGGTGGAACAATGAGCAGTTCTTC
CASSTDRWNNEQFF
>NA|TRBV7-9|NA|TRBJ1-2
TGTGCCAGCAGCCGCGTACCAGGGACTTCGGGCGGCTACACCTTC
CASSRVPGTSGGYTF
>NA|TRBV6-1|NA|TRBJ2-7
TGTGCCAGCAGTGAAGGCGCAGGGGTCGTCTACGAGCAGTACTTC
CASSEGAGVVYEQYF
>NA|TRBV7-2|NA|TRBJ2-3
TGTGCCAGCAGCCCTAGTTCGGGGAATACGCAGTATTTT
CASSPSSGNTQYF
>NA|TRBV7-5|once|TRBJ2-1
TGTGCCAGAAGCTCAGCCAGGAGGAGGCAATACAATGAGCAGTTCTTC
CARSSARRRQYNEQFF
>NA|TRBV28|NA|TRBJ2-7
TGTGCCAGCAGTTTTGAACAGAACTACGAGCAGTACTTC
CASSFEQNYEQYF
>NA|TRBV19|NA|TRBJ2-1
TGTGCCAGTAGAATTGGGGGGGCCGACAATGAGCAGTTCTTC
CASRIGGADNEQFF
>TRBD2|TRBV27|NA|TRBJ2-7
TGTGCCAGCAGGCCTCTAGCGGGGGACGAGCAGTACTTC
CASRPLAGDEQYF
>TRBD1|TRBV3-1/TRBV3-2|NA|TRBJ1-2
TGTGCCAGCAGCCCTGGGGACAGGGACTATGGCTACACCTTC
CASSPGDRDYGYTF
>NA|TRBV5-1|NA|TRBJ1-1
TGCGCCAGCAGGCCGGACAGCAACACTGAAGCTTTCTTT
CASRPDSNTEAFF
>TRBD2|TRBV11-2|NA|TRBJ2-1
TGTGCCAGCAGCTCCCTAGCGGGAGTGGAGCAGTTCTTC
CASSSLAGVEQFF
>TRBD2|TRBV7-9|NA|TRBJ2-1
TGTGCCAGCACCATACTAGCGGACGTCTACAATGAGCAGTTCTTC
CASTILADVYNEQFF
>TRBD1|TRBV19|NA|TRBJ1-6
TGTGCCGACAATTGGGGACAGGGCTATTCACCCCTCCACTTT
CADNWGQGYSPLHF
>TRBD1|TRBV6-2/TRBV6-3|NA|TRBJ1-2
TGTGCCAGCAGCCTCCGGACAGGCCATTATGGCTACACCTTC
CASSLRTGHYGYTF
>TRBD2|TRBV6-8|NA|TRBJ2-1
TGTGCCAGCAGTGACGATAGCGGGAGCTGCTACAATGAGCAGTTCTTC
CASSDDSGSCYNEQFF
>TRBD2|TRBV28|NA|TRBJ2-1
TGTGCCAGCAGGGTGGGCGGGGGAAATGAGCAGTTCTTC
CASRVGGGNEQFF
>TRBD1|TRBV5-5|once|TRBJ1-1
TGTGCCAGCAGCTTGAGGTTGCAGGGGGCGAACACTGAAGCTTTCTTT
CASSLRLQGANTEAFF
>NA|TRBV12-2|NA|TRBJ1-3
TGTGCAAGTCGCCACCAAGGGGAGGTCTTGGGAGAGACCATATATTTT
CASRHQGEVLGETIYF
>NA|TRBV2|NA|TRBJ2-7
TGTGCCAGCGGAGGATACGAGCAGTACTTC
CASGGYEQYF
>NA|TRBV25-1|NA|TRBJ2-7
TGTGCCAGCAGCGTCAGGGGTGGTGCCTACGAGCAGTACTTC
CASSVRGGAYEQYF
>NA|TRBV6-5|NA|TRBJ1-2
TGTGCCAGCAGCCCCGTTGGCAGGGATGGCTACACCTTC
CASSPVGRDGYTF
>NA|TRBV5-1|NA|TRBJ2-3
TGCGCCAGCAGATCAGACACAGATACGCAGTATTTT
CASRSDTDTQYF
>TRBD1|TRBV27|NA|TRBJ2-5
TGTGCCAGCAGTTCGGGACAGGGGAAAGAGACCCAGTACTTC
CASSSGQGKETQYF
>TRBD2|TRBV19|NA|TRBJ2-7
TGTGCCAGTAGCGGGACTAGCGGTTCCTACGAGCAGTACTTC
CASSGTSGSYEQYF
>NA|TRBV30|once|TRBJ2-3
TGTGCCTGGAGTCGCGGTAAAGATACGCAGTATTTT
CAWSRGKDTQYF
>TRBD2|TRBV30|NA|TRBJ2-7
TGTGCCTGGATGGGTATCGGACTAGCGGGAGTCTACGAGCAGTACTTC
CAWMGIGLAGVYEQYF
>NA|TRBV5-8|NA|TRBJ2-7
TGTGCCAGCAGCTTGACAGGGTTGGTCTACGAGCAGTACTTC
CASSLTGLVYEQYF
>TRBD2|TRBV10-3|NA|TRBJ2-3
TGTGCCATCAGTGATCCGGGACAGGGACTAGCGGACCGTAGCACAGATACGCAGTATTTT
CAISDPGQGLADRSTDTQYF
>NA|TRBV30|once|TRBJ1-1
TGTGCCTGGAATCCTATGAACACTGAAGCTTTCTTT
CAWNPMNTEAFF
>TRBD2|TRBV5-6|NA|TRBJ2-5
TGTGCCAGCAGCTTGGGACTAGCGGGAGGGCCGGGCGAGACCCAGTACTTC
CASSLGLAGGPGETQYF
>TRBD1|TRBV6-2/TRBV6-3|NA|TRBJ1-2
TGTGCCAGCAGTTACTCGAGGACAGGGGGCGGCTACACCTTC
CASSYSRTGGGYTF